This T cell receptor beta chain was found in a study of OX40 agonist ivuxolimab in advanced cancers. Study-level information: Every 2 weeks, patients got intravenous ivuxolimab at one of six dose levels (0.01-10 mg/kg). With a range of roughly 20 to 80, age averaged about 58 years, and more than 75% were male.

The timepoints at which blood was sampled were baseline, cycle 4 day 1, and cycle 7 day 1. Only in-frame clones appear in the TCRdb table, and some are missing; sequencing was by immunoSEQ multiplex PCR. There are about 43,000 clones in the sample; 86% occur only once, and around 14% lies in the top ten. The sample consisted of CD4+ or CD8+ T cells sorted from blood, taken in a trial of the OX40 agonist ivuxolimab. The origin of this receptor is an adult with an advanced solid tumor such as melanoma, head and neck, liver or kidney cancer.

CDR3 region: CASSPTHPTQKWGYTF. As DNA, the CDR3 is TGTGCCAGCAGCCCTACTCACCCGACCCAAAAGTGGGGCTACACCTTC. The chain recombines TRBV11-2 with TRBJ1-2; D gene ambiguous. CDR1 is SGHAT, CDR2 FQNNGV, per germline. The CDR3 sequence is 16 residues long. V was shortened by 5 bases and J by 8 bases, with 24 bases between the two germline ends. Based on the CDR3 plus reference TRBV11-2 and TRBJ1-2, the full variable domain is EAGVAQSPRYKIIEKRQSVAFWCNPISGHATLYWYQQILGQGPKLLIQFQNNGVVDDSQLPKDRFSAERLKGVDSTLKIQPAKLEDSAVYLCASSPTHPTQKWGYTFGSGTRLTVV.